These 18 T cell receptor beta chains share one sample of origin, sequenced in a study of T cell repertoires in cytomegalovirus infection. MiXCR, applied by TCRdb to the reads, yields one record per CDR3 protein. Of some 150,000 distinct CDR3 sequences listed, 20% to 30% are singletons. Sequenced material: PBMCs. These receptors were collected from a human donor in good health (CMV status not recorded). Some clones in this sample may be carry-over from other donors' samples.

The gene calls are TRBV12-3 or TRBV12-4 and TRBJ2-3; 9 bases are a match to TRBD2. This CDR3 contains 20 residues. V shed 0 bases and J 0 bases; nucleotides not matched to a gene: 13. CDR3 sequence reads: CASSLAIGVAGALSTDTQYF. The CDR3 DNA sequence: TGTGCCAGCAGTTTAGCGATTGGGGTAGCGGGGGCCCTTAGCACAGATACGCAGTATTTT.

J is TRBJ2-5 and V is TRBV7-9; no definite D call. Trimming removed 6 bases at V and 1 base at J, with 9 bases between. Germline V gene data show CDR1 as SEHNR and CDR2 as FQNEAQ (reference sequence). The CDR3 runs 13 residues. The CDR3 coding sequence is TGTGCCAGCAGTTCCCCGGGCCAAGAGACCCAGTACTTC. Encoded protein: CASSSPGQETQYF.

The rearrangement joins TRBV28 to TRBJ1-2; tentative D call: TRBD1 (5 bases). Between the trimmed V and J ends, which lost 3 bases and 4 bases, there was a span of 21 bases. The CDR3 length is 17 residues. From germline, CDR1 is MDHEN and CDR2 SYDVKM. Here the CDR3 reads CASSLGGNIRVVYGYTF. The CDR3 DNA follows: TGTGCCAGCAGTTTGGGGGGGAATATACGGGTGGTCTATGGCTACACCTTC.

This clonotype was picked up a small number of times. The chain uses TRBV9 and TRBJ2-1; tentative D call: TRBD2 (6 bases). This CDR3 has 17 residues. The V gene's germline CDR1 is SGDLS and CDR2 YYNGEE. V was cut by 0 bases and J by 1 base, with 14 bases left in between. The CDR3 loop reads CASSVDFSGLSYNEQFF. The CDR3 coding sequence is TGTGCCAGCAGCGTAGACTTTAGCGGTTTATCCTACAATGAGCAGTTCTTC. The whole variable domain, remainder taken from reference TRBV9 and TRBJ2-1, is DSGVTQTPKHLITATGQRVTLRCSPRSGDLSVYWYQQSLDQGLQFLIQYYNGEERAKGNILERFSAQQFPDLHSELNLSSLELGDSALYFCASSVDFSGLSYNEQFFGPGTRLTVL.

This clonotype appeared many times. The rearrangement uses TRBV2 and TRBJ2-3; TRBD2 aligns across 7 bases. Unmatched junction bases numbered 5, after V lost 6 bases and J lost 2 bases. This CDR3 is built from 14 residues. The germline gives CDR1 SNHLY, CDR2 FYNNEI. Written as DNA, the CDR3 is TGTGCCAGCAGCCTCGGGGGGACCACAGATACGCAGTATTTT. As protein: CASSLGGTTDTQYF.

V gene TRBV28 combines with J gene TRBJ1-1, with unresolved D. Looked up from germline, CDR1 is MDHEN and CDR2 is SYDVKM. There are 14 residues in the CDR3. V shed 6 bases and J shed 10 bases, with 21 bases lying between them. The CDR3 loop is CASSQLDPSRGAFF. CDR3 nucleotides: TGTGCCAGCAGCCAGTTAGACCCCTCGCGCGGAGCTTTCTTT.

DNA of the CDR3: TGCGCCAGCAGCTTCCAGGGGAGCGGGGAGCTGTTTTTT. Protein sequence: CASSFQGSGELFF. The V call is TRBV5-1, the J call TRBJ2-2; TRBD1 might be the D (6 bases). The V gene lost 2 bases and the J gene lost 7 bases, with 9 bases spanning the gap. The CDR3 is made up of 13 amino acids. Germline CDR1 reads SGHRS; CDR2 reads YFSETQ.

The gene calls are TRBV29-1 and TRBJ1-1; 7 bases are a match to TRBD1. This CDR3 contains 13 residues. Germline CDR1 is SQVTM and CDR2 is ANQGSEA. The ends lost 6 bases at V and 5 bases at J; junction bases unmatched: 9. This CDR3 reads CSVRGGDFTEAFF. The DNA of the CDR3 is TGCAGCGTCAGGGGGGGGGATTTTACTGAAGCTTTCTTT.

This clonotype was seen a few times. This chain links TRBV20-1 with TRBJ1-3, with 9 bases lining up with TRBD1. Germline trimming cut 6 bases from V and 4 bases from J; bases unmatched to any gene: 16. CDR3 length: 17 amino acids. Germline lookup yields CDR1 DFQATT and CDR2 SNEGSKA (reference sequence). In nucleotides, the CDR3 is TGCAGTGCCAAAATAAGGACCGGGACAGGGTTAGGAAACACCATATATTTT. Translation gives CSAKIRTGTGLGNTIYF.

This clonotype has more than one count but fewer than ten. V usage is TRBV11-2 and J usage is TRBJ2-1; D is unresolved. Per germline, CDR1 SGHAT and CDR2 FQNNGV. V shed 2 bases and J shed 0 bases, with 8 bases lying between them. This CDR3 is 15 amino acids long. This CDR3 is CASSLLRSSYNEQFF. The CDR3 DNA is TGTGCCAGCAGCTTACTCAGAAGCTCCTACAATGAGCAGTTCTTC.

There are a few counts of this clonotype. This chain connects TRBV20-1 to TRBJ2-7; the D is unclear. Germline V gives CDR1 DFQATT, CDR2 SNEGSKA (reference sequence). Trimming took 0 bases from V and 1 from J, leaving 10 bases between them. CDR3 length: 14 residues. DNA of the CDR3: TGCAGTGCTAGAGAGGACGGAAATTCCTACGAGCAGTACTTC. Amino acid sequence: CSAREDGNSYEQYF.

This rearrangement joins TRBV20-1 to TRBJ1-1; 10 nucleotides align to TRBD1. The CDR3 loop spans 11 amino acids. Germline CDR1 reads DFQATT; CDR2 reads SNEGSKA (reference sequence). The CDR3 region is CYGQGDTEAFF. The DNA for the CDR3 is TGCTATGGACAGGGGGACACTGAAGCTTTCTTT.

The chain combines TRBV27 with TRBJ1-5; no firm D call. The CDR3 has 15 amino acids. CDR1 and CDR2 from the germline V gene are MNHEY and SMNVEV (reference sequence). Trimming left V 1 base short and J 0 bases short, with 7 bases between. Here the CDR3 DNA reads TGTGCCAGCAGTTTATGGTTCGGTAGCAATCAGCCCCAGCATTTT. Translation gives CASSLWFGSNQPQHF.

This chain joins TRBV27 and TRBJ1-4; 7 positions agree with TRBD1. This CDR3 is built from 15 residues. Germline V lookup: CDR1 MNHEY, CDR2 SMNVEV (reference sequence). The V and J ends lost 5 bases and 4 bases, in that order; junction bases with no gene match: 7. The CDR3 is CASSTPGQFNEKLFF. In DNA form, the CDR3 reads TGTGCCAGCAGTACCCCGGGACAGTTTAATGAAAAACTGTTTTTT.

This clonotype has more than one count but fewer than ten. The chain couples TRBV29-1 to TRBJ1-1; D gene uncertain. The CDR3 has 13 residues. Germline V gives CDR1 SQVTM, CDR2 ANQGSEA. V shed 3 bases and J shed 5 bases, with 13 bases lying between them. DNA for the CDR3: TGCAGCGTTGAGGGTACTAGAGGAACTGAAGCTTTCTTT. This codes for CSVEGTRGTEAFF. Combining the CDR3 with reference TRBV29-1 and TRBJ1-1 gives the whole variable domain SAVISQKPSRDICQRGTSLTIQCQVDSQVTMMFWYRQQPGQSLTLIATANQGSEATYESGFVIDKFPISRPNLTFSTLTVSNMSPEDSSIYLCSVEGTRGTEAFFGQGTRLTVV.

This clonotype was detected many times. The J gene is TRBJ2-2, the V gene TRBV11-3, with D uncertain. V was pared by 5 bases and J by 4 bases, with 17 bases between. Looked up from germline, CDR1 is SGHNT and CDR2 is YENEEA. The CDR3 runs to 16 residues. CDR3 in DNA: TGTGCCAGCAGCCTCGGCCGGAGCTCGGCCACCGGGGAGCTGTTTTTT. Encoded protein: CASSLGRSSATGELFF. The variable domain in full, with the rest retrieved from reference TRBV11-3 and TRBJ2-2, is EAGVVQSPRYKIIEKKQPVAFWCNPISGHNTLYWYLQNLGQGPELLIRYENEEAVDDSQLPKDRFSAERLKGVDSTLKIQPAELGDSAVYLCASSLGRSSATGELFFGEGSRLTVL.

This rearrangement joins TRBV6-2 or TRBV6-3 to TRBJ2-1; TRBD2 matches at 7 bases. Germline CDR1 MNHEY, CDR2 SVGEGT. V trimming: 6 bases; J trimming: 7 bases; junction bases outside the gene matches: 6. The CDR3 has 13 residues. CDR3 protein: CASRSGRGNEQFF. The CDR3 DNA is TGTGCCAGCAGATCCGGGCGGGGGAATGAGCAGTTCTTC.

Only a few counts were recorded for this clonotype. The chain carries TRBV7-3 and TRBJ2-7; no clear D gene. The CDR3 has 19 amino acids. V shed 6 bases and J shed 2 bases, with 29 bases lying between them. From germline, CDR1 is SGHTA and CDR2 FQGTGA. DNA for the CDR3: TGTGCCAGCAGACGGACGGACGCCCCGTCTGTCTGTATGACCTACGAGCAGTACTTC. Residues: CASRRTDAPSVCMTYEQYF.